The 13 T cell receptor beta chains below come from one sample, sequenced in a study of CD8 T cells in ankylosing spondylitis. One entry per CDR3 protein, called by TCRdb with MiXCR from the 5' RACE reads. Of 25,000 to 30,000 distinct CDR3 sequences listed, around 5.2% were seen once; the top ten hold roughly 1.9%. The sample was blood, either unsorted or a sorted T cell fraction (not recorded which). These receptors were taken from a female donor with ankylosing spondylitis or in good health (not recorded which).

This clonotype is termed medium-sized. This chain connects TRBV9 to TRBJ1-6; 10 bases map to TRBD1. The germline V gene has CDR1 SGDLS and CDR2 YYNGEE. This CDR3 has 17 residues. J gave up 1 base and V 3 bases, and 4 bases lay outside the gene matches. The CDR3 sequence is CASSGDRGRSYNSPLHF. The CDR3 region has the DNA TGTGCCAGCAGCGGCGACAGGGGGCGTTCCTATAATTCACCCCTCCACTTT.

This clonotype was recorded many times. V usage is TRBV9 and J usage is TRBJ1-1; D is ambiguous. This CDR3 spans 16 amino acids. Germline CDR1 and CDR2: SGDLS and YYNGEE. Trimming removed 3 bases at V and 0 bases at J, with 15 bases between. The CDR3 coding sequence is TGTGCCAGCAGCGCAGGCATTGGGGTCATGAACACTGAAGCTTTCTTT. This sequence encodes CASSAGIGVMNTEAFF. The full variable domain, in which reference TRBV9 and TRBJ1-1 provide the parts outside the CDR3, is DSGVTQTPKHLITATGQRVTLRCSPRSGDLSVYWYQQSLDQGLQFLIQYYNGEERAKGNILERFSAQQFPDLHSELNLSSLELGDSALYFCASSAGIGVMNTEAFFGQGTRLTVV.

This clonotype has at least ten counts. The CDR3 DNA follows: TGTGCCAGCAGCGGGACAGGGAAGGCCGGCGAGCAGTACTTC. Translation gives CASSGTGKAGEQYF. The J gene is TRBJ2-7, the V gene TRBV9; the match to TRBD1 covers 8 bases. Germline CDR1 is SGDLS and CDR2 is YYNGEE. Trimming took 3 bases from V and 6 from J; bases not matched to a gene: 8. This CDR3 has 14 residues.

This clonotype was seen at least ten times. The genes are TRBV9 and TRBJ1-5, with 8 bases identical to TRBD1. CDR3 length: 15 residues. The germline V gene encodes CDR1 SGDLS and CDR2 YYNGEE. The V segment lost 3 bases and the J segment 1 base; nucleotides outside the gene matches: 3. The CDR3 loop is CASSAGQESNQPQHF. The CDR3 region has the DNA TGTGCCAGCAGCGCGGGACAGGAGAGCAATCAGCCCCAGCATTTT. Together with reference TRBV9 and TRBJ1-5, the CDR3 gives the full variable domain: DSGVTQTPKHLITATGQRVTLRCSPRSGDLSVYWYQQSLDQGLQFLIQYYNGEERAKGNILERFSAQQFPDLHSELNLSSLELGDSALYFCASSAGQESNQPQHFGDGTRLSIL.

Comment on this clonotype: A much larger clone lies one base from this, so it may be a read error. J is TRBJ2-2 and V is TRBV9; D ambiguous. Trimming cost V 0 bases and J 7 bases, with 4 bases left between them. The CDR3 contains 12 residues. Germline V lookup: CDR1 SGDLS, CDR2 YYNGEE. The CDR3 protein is CASSVEVGELFF. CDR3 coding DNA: TGTGCCAGCAGCGTAGAGGTCGGGGAGCTGTTTTTT.

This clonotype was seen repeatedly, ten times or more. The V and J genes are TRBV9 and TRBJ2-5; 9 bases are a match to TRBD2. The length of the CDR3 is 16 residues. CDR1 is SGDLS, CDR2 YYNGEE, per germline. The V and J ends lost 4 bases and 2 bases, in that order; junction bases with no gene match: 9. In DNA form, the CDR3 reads TGTGCCAGCAGCCCCCATCCGACTAGCGGACAAGAGACCCAGTACTTC. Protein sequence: CASSPHPTSGQETQYF.

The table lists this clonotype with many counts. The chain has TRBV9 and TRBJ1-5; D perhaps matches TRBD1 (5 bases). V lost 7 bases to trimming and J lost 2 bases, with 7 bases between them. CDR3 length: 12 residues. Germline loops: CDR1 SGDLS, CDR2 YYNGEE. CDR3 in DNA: TGTGCCAGCGGGGGGGGCAATCAGCCCCAGCATTTT. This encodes CASGGGNQPQHF.

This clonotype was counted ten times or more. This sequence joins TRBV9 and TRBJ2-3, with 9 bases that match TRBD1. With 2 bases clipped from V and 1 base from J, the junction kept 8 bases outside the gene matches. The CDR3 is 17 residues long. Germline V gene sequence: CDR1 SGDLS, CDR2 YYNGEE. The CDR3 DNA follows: TGTGCCAGCAGCGTGAGGACGGGACAGGGAGGCACAGATACGCAGTATTTT. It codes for CASSVRTGQGGTDTQYF.

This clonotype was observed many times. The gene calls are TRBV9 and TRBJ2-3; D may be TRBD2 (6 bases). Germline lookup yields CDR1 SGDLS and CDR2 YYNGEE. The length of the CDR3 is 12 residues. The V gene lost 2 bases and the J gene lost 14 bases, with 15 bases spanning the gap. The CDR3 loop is CASSVLRGNLYF. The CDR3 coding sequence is TGTGCCAGCAGCGTTTTGCGGGGCAATCTGTATTTT. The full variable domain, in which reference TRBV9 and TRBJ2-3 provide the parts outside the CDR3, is DSGVTQTPKHLITATGQRVTLRCSPRSGDLSVYWYQQSLDQGLQFLIQYYNGEERAKGNILERFSAQQFPDLHSELNLSSLELGDSALYFCASSVLRGNLYFGPGTRLTVL.

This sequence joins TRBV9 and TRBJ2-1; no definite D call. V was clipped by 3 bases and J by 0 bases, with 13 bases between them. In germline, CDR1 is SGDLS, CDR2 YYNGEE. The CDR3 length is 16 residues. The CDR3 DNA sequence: TGTGCCAGCAGCGGCGCCGAGTCTCACTCCTACAATGAGCAGTTCTTC. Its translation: CASSGAESHSYNEQFF. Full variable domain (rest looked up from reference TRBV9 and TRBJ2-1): DSGVTQTPKHLITATGQRVTLRCSPRSGDLSVYWYQQSLDQGLQFLIQYYNGEERAKGNILERFSAQQFPDLHSELNLSSLELGDSALYFCASSGAESHSYNEQFFGPGTRLTVL.

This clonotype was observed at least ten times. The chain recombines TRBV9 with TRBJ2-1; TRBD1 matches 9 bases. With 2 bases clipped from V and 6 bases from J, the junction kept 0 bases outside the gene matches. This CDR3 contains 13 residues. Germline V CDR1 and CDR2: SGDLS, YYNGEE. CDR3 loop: CASSVTGGNEQFF. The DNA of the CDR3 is TGTGCCAGCAGCGTGACAGGGGGCAATGAGCAGTTCTTC.

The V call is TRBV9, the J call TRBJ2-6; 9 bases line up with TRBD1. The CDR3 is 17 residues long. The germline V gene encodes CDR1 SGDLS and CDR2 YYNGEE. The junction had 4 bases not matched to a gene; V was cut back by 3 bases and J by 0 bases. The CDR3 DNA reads TGTGCCAGCAGCGGAGACAGGGGGAACTCTGGGGCCAACGTCCTGACTTTC. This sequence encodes CASSGDRGNSGANVLTF.

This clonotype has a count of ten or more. Here the CDR3 reads CASSVGPGGQGYGGTEAFF. CDR3 bases: TGTGCCAGCAGCGTAGGTCCCGGCGGACAGGGTTATGGCGGCACTGAAGCTTTCTTT. The V and J genes are TRBV9 and TRBJ1-1, with TRBD1 matching 8 bases. The CDR3 totals 19 residues. V was clipped by 0 bases and J by 4 bases; unmatched bases: 17. Germline loops: CDR1 SGDLS, CDR2 YYNGEE.